The following is a TCR beta chain sequence with its context. Its cognate antigen is unknown. The repertoire was sequenced with immunoSEQ multiplex PCR; TCRdb's copy has only in-frame clones and lacks some. The table includes approximately 75,000 clones, 75% to 85% detected once. The source of the sample is a study of OX40 agonist ivuxolimab in advanced cancers. Study summary: Patients were dosed intravenously with ivuxolimab at 0.01 to 10 mg/kg every 2 weeks.

Points from the study as a whole: The work left the antigen specificity of expanded peripheral T cells undetermined.

The V gene's germline CDR1 is MNHNY and CDR2 SVGAGI (reference sequence). V lost 2 bases and J lost 2, with 12 bases in between. The CDR3 sequence is 16 residues long. The sequencing here drew on CD4+ or CD8+ T cells sorted from blood, taken in a trial of the OX40 agonist ivuxolimab. The chain carries TRBV6-6 and TRBJ2-2, with D perhaps TRBD2 (6 bases). The sequence was collected from an adult with an advanced solid tumor such as melanoma, head and neck, liver or kidney cancer. The CDR3 DNA follows: TGTGCCAGCAGTTACGGGCGGACTACTAACACCGGGGAGCTGTTTTTT. Translating gives CASSYGRTTNTGELFF.